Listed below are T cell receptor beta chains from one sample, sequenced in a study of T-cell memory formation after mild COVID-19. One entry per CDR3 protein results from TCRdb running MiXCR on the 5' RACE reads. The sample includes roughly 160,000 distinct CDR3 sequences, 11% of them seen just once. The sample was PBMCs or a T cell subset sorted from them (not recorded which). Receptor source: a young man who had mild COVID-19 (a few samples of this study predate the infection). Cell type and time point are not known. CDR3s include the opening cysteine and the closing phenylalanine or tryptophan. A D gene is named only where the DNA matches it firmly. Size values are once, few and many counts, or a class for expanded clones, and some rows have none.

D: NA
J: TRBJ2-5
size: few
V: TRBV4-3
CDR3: CASSQDRLTAALETQYF
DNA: TGCGCCAGCAGCCAAGACCGCCTGACAGCAGCCCTCGAGACCCAGTACTTC

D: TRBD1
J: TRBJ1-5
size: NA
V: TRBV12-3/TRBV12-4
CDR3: CASIPGQGQPQHF
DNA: TGTGCCAGCATCCCGGGACAGGGCCAGCCCCAGCATTTT

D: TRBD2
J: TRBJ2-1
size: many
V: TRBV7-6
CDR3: CASSFTPSGGINEQFF
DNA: TGTGCCAGCAGCTTTACCCCTAGCGGGGGGATCAATGAGCAGTTCTTC

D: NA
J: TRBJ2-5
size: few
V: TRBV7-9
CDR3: CASSLGPTRETQYF
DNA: TGTGCCAGCAGCTTAGGACCAACGCGAGAGACCCAGTACTTC

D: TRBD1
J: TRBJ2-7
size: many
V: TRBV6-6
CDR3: CASSTGTGIYEQYF
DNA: TGTGCCAGCAGTACCGGGACAGGGATCTACGAGCAGTACTTC

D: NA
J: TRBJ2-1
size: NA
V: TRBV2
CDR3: CASSKQFNEQFF
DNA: TGTGCCAGCAGTAAACAGTTCAATGAGCAGTTCTTC

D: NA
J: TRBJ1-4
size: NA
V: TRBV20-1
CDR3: CSASVNGEKLFF
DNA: TGCAGTGCTTCAGTGAACGGGGAAAAACTGTTTTTT

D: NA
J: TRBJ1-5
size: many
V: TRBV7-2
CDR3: CASSLRGYSNQPQHF
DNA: TGTGCCAGCAGCTTGCGGGGTTATAGCAATCAGCCCCAGCATTTT

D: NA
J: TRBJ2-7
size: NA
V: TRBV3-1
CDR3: CASSPGSGTSYEQYF
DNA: TGTGCCAGCAGCCCAGGGTCCGGTACCAGCTACGAGCAGTACTTC

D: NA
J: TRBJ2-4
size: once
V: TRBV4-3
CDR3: CASSQDQTDTIQYF
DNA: TGCGCCAGCAGCCAAGATCAGACAGATACCATTCAGTACTTC

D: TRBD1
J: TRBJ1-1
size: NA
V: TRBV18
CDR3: CASSPNSGGWYTEAFF
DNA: TGTGCCAGCTCACCTAACTCAGGGGGCTGGTACACTGAAGCTTTCTTT

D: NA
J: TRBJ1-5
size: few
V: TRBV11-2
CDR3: CASSTVANQPQHF
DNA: TGTGCCAGCAGTACAGTGGCAAATCAGCCCCAGCATTTT

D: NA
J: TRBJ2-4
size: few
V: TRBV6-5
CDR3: CASSWGAKNIQYF
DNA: TGTGCCAGCAGTTGGGGAGCCAAAAACATTCAGTACTTC

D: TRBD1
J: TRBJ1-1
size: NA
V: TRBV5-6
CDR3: CASSFFDRVVRVAEAFF
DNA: TGTGCCAGCAGCTTTTTTGACAGGGTCGTAAGGGTAGCTGAAGCTTTCTTT

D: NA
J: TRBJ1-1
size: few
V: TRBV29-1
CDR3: CSVEGQMNTEAFF
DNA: TGCAGCGTTGAAGGACAAATGAACACTGAAGCTTTCTTT

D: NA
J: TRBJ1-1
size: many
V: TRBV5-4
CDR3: CASSLEVWENTEAFF
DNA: TGTGCCAGCAGCTTGGAGGTGTGGGAGAACACTGAAGCTTTCTTT

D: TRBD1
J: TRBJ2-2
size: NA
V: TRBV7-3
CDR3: CASSLNGQGDTGELFF
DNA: TGTGCCAGCAGCTTAAACGGACAGGGCGACACCGGGGAGCTGTTTTTT

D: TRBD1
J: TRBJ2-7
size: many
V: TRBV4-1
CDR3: CASSQEVGTGGSYEQYF
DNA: TGCGCCAGCAGCCAAGAAGTGGGGACAGGGGGCTCCTACGAGCAGTACTTC

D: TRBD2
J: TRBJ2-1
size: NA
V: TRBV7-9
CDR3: CASSPLAGTPYNEQFF
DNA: TGTGCCAGCAGCCCCTTAGCGGGGACCCCCTACAATGAGCAGTTCTTC

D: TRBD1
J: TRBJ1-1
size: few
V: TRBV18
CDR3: CASSLRQGWPEAFF
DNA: TGTGCCAGCTCACTAAGACAGGGCTGGCCCGAAGCTTTCTTT

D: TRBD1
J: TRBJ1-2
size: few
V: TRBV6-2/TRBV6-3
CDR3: CASSRVQGTINYGYTF
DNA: TGTGCCAGCAGTCGTGTACAGGGGACGATCAACTATGGCTACACCTTC

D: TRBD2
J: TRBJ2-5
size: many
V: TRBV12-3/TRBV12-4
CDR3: CASSLVLAGVETQYF
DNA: TGTGCCAGCAGTTTAGTCCTAGCGGGGGTTGAGACCCAGTACTTC

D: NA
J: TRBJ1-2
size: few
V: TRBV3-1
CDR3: CASSQTEVIYGYTF
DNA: TGTGCCAGCAGTCAGACAGAAGTTATCTATGGCTACACCTTC

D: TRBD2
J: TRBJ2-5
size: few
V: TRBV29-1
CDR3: CSVEPMTSGGAYGQETQYF
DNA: TGCAGCGTTGAGCCTATGACTAGCGGGGGGGCCTACGGGCAAGAGACCCAGTACTTC

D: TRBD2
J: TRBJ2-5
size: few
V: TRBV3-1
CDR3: CASSPPGLAKETQYF
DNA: TGTGCCAGCAGCCCACCGGGACTAGCGAAAGAGACCCAGTACTTC

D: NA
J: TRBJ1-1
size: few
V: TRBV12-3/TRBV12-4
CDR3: CASSPGHANTEAFF
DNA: TGTGCCAGCAGTCCGGGACACGCGAACACTGAAGCTTTCTTT

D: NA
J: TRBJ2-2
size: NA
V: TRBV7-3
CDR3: CASSLGRGLAGAELFF
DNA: TGTGCCAGCAGCTTAGGGAGGGGACTTGCGGGGGCGGAGCTGTTTTTT

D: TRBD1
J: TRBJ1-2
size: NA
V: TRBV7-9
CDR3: CASSLGDRGHYGYTF
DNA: TGTGCCAGCAGCTTAGGGGACAGGGGCCACTATGGCTACACCTTC

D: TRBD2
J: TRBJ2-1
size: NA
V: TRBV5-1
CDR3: CASSPREGGEQFF
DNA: TGCGCCAGCAGCCCCCGGGAGGGTGGTGAGCAGTTCTTC

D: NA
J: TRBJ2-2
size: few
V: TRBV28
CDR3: CASSFVFNTGELFF
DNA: TGTGCCAGCAGTTTTGTCTTTAACACCGGGGAGCTGTTTTTT

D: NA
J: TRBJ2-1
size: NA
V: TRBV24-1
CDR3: CATSDFGSNEQFF
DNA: TGTGCCACCAGTGATTTTGGAAGCAATGAGCAGTTCTTC

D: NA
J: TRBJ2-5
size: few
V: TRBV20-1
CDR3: CSLRSGVETQYF
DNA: TGCAGTCTTAGGAGCGGAGTAGAGACCCAGTACTTC

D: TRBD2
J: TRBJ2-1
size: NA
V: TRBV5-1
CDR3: CASSLAAGGGDNEQFF
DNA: TGCGCCAGCAGCTTGGCCGCTGGCGGGGGTGACAATGAGCAGTTCTTC

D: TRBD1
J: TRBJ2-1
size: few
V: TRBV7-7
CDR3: CASSSRTGGEQFF
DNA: TGTGCTAGCAGCTCCAGGACAGGGGGTGAGCAGTTCTTC

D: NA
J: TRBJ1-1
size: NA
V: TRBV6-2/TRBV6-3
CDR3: CASSPLTRSEAFF
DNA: TGTGCCAGCAGTCCCCTCACGAGGAGTGAAGCTTTCTTT

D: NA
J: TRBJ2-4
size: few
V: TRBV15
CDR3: CATSRETALAKNIQYF
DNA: TGTGCCACCAGCAGGGAGACTGCCTTAGCCAAAAACATTCAGTACTTC

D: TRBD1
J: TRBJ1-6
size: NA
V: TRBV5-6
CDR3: CASSSDRSYNSPLHF
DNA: TGTGCCAGCAGCTCGGACAGGTCCTATAATTCACCCCTCCACTTT

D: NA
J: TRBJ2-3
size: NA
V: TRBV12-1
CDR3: CASSFDGRDTQYF
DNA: TGTGCCAGCAGCTTTGACGGTCGAGATACGCAGTATTTT

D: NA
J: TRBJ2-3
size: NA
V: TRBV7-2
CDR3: CASSPSQGSTDTQYF
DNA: TGTGCCAGCAGCCCCAGCCAGGGTTCCACAGATACGCAGTATTTT

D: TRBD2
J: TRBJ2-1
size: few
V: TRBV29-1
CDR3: CSTRFSGGAYNEQFF
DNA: TGCAGCACCCGCTTTAGCGGGGGGGCTTACAATGAGCAGTTCTTC

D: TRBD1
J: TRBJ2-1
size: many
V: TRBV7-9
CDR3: CASSERGREQFF
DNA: TGTGCCAGCAGCGAAAGGGGGCGTGAGCAGTTCTTC

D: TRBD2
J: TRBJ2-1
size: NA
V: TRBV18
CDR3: CASSKRTSGGTYNEQFF
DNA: TGTGCCAGCTCAAAAAGGACTAGCGGGGGGACTTACAATGAGCAGTTCTTC

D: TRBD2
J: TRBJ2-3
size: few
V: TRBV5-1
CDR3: CASSLSKRGGPDTQYF
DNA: TGCGCCAGCAGCTTGTCTAAGCGGGGGGGCCCAGATACGCAGTATTTT

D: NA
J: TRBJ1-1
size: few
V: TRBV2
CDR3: CASRSNRNTEAFF
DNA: TGTGCCAGCAGGTCGAACAGGAACACTGAAGCTTTCTTT

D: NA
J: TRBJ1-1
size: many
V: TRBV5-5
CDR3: CASSSWTSLSEAFF
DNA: TGTGCCAGCAGCTCGTGGACAAGCTTGAGTGAAGCTTTCTTT

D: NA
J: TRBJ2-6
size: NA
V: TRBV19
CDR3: CASSSYGANVLTF
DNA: TGTGCCAGTAGTTCCTATGGGGCCAACGTCCTGACTTTC